The 21 T cell receptor beta chains below come from one sample, sequenced in a study of T cells in localized non-small cell lung cancer (TCRdb year 2020). Library creation used the immunoSEQ multiplex PCR assay. Here the immuneACCESS table is served through TCRdb, limited to in-frame sequences with V and J called. Missing clones are a known gap in these copies; in checked studies unresolved V genes cover under half, and the rest lacks a known reason. This sample holds tens of thousands of clones; 85% to 95% were observed only once. About 10% of the sample lies in the top ten. Sequenced material: peripheral blood mononuclear cells, taken before any cancer treatment. The source is a female donor of 60 years or more with stage II lung adenocarcinoma.

The chain has TRBV30 and TRBJ1-4, with D possibly TRBD1 on 5 matching bases. V shed 1 base and J shed 8 bases, with 17 bases lying between them. The CDR3 sequence is 15 residues long. The germline gives CDR1 GTSNPN, CDR2 SVGIG (reference sequence). CDR3 sequence (DNA): TGTGCCTGGAGTGGGCAGGGTCAGCCCTTGGAAAAACTGTTTTTT. Translated, it gives CAWSGQGQPLEKLFF.

This chain uses TRBV5-1 with TRBJ2-5; no definite D call. This CDR3 has 12 amino acids. The germline V gene has CDR1 SGHRS and CDR2 YFSETQ. V was shortened by 0 bases and J by 4 bases, with 4 bases between the two germline ends. CDR3 region: CASSLDVETQYF. The CDR3 DNA reads as TGCGCCAGCAGCTTGGATGTAGAGACCCAGTACTTC.

This chain connects TRBV10-3 to TRBJ2-1; TRBD2 might be the D (5 bases). Trimming took 5 bases from V and 7 from J, leaving 18 bases between them. The CDR3 runs to 15 residues. Germline lookup yields CDR1 ENHRY and CDR2 SYGVKD. The CDR3 DNA sequence: TGTGCCATCAGTTTGGAGGCAGCTCCGTCGAATGAGCAGTTCTTC. This encodes CAISLEAAPSNEQFF.

The CDR3 coding sequence is TGTGCCAGTAGTATTATCGGGGCCGGTAATCAGCCCCAGCATTTT. Amino acids: CASSIIGAGNQPQHF. The chain employs TRBV19 and TRBJ1-5; possible D gene TRBD1, 5 bases. This CDR3 contains 15 residues. The V end was cut by 3 bases, the J end by 4 bases, with 13 bases between. Germline assignment: CDR1 LNHDA and CDR2 SQIVND (reference sequence). The variable domain in full, with the rest retrieved from reference TRBV19 and TRBJ1-5, is DGGITQSPKYLFRKEGQNVTLSCEQNLNHDAMYWYRQDPGQGLRLIYYSQIVNDFQKGDIAEGYSVSREKKESFPLTVTSAQKNPTAFYLCASSIIGAGNQPQHFGDGTRLSIL.

The chain carries TRBV5-4 and TRBJ1-2, with D maybe TRBD1 (6 bases). The CDR3 extends over 14 amino acids. Looked up from germline, CDR1 is SGHNT and CDR2 is YYREEE (reference sequence). Trimming stripped 0 bases from V and 5 bases from J, with 11 bases between. CDR3 DNA: TGTGCCAGCAGCTTGGAGGGGGTGGGGTATGGCTACACCTTC. As protein: CASSLEGVGYGYTF.

This clone showed up just once. The genes are TRBV7-9 and TRBJ1-4; 7 nucleotides line up with TRBD1. CDR1 is SEHNR and CDR2 is FQNEAQ in the germline V gene (reference sequence). The CDR3 runs 15 residues. J gave up 4 bases and V 6 bases, and 8 bases lay outside the gene matches. CDR3 DNA sequence: TGTGCCAGCAGTAAACCGGGACAGATTAATGAAAAACTGTTTTTT. Translating gives CASSKPGQINEKLFF.

This clone was counted a few times. The chain joins TRBV7-2 to TRBJ2-1; D gene uncertain. V gave up 1 base and J gave up 0 bases, with 7 bases separating them. The germline V gene has CDR1 SGHTA and CDR2 FQGNSA. The CDR3 has 15 amino acids. CDR3 residues: CASSLEFSSYNEQFF. The DNA of the CDR3 is TGTGCCAGCAGCTTAGAGTTCAGCTCCTACAATGAGCAGTTCTTC. Drawing the rest from reference TRBV7-2 and TRBJ2-1, the complete variable domain is GAGVSQSPSNKVTEKGKDVELRCDPISGHTALYWYRQSLGQGLEFLIYFQGNSAPDKSGLPSDRFSAERTGGSVSTLTIQRTQQEDSAVYLCASSLEFSSYNEQFFGPGTRLTVL.

This rearrangement joins TRBV30 to TRBJ2-2; D uncertain. Trimming took 0 bases from V and 7 from J, leaving 9 bases between them. CDR3 length equals 13 residues. Germline CDR1 reads GTSNPN; CDR2 reads SVGIG (reference sequence). CDR3 region: CAWSVGVVGELFF. Written as DNA, the CDR3 is TGTGCCTGGAGTGTTGGAGTGGTCGGGGAGCTGTTTTTT.

CDR3 in DNA: TGCAGCGTTGAAGACGACCGCCAAGAGACCCAGTACTTC. Its protein is CSVEDDRQETQYF. The chain is built from TRBV29-1 and TRBJ2-5; D uncertain. Germline values: CDR1 SQVTM, CDR2 ANQGSEA. This CDR3 spans 13 amino acids. V lost 0 bases, J lost 1 base, and 6 bases lay in between.

This chain links TRBV29-1 with TRBJ1-2; no definite D call. Germline V gene sequence: CDR1 SQVTM, CDR2 ANQGSEA. The CDR3 consists of 15 residues. The V gene lost 4 bases and the J gene lost 7 bases, with 22 bases spanning the gap. CDR3 sequence: CSVAPGGQAEIGYTF. CDR3 nucleotide sequence: TGCAGCGTTGCCCCGGGAGGGCAGGCCGAAATTGGCTACACCTTC.

V gene TRBV7-8 combines with J gene TRBJ1-2, with unresolved D. Germline V gene sequence: CDR1 SGHVS, CDR2 FQNEAQ. This CDR3 comprises 15 residues. V was trimmed by 3 bases and J by 4 bases, leaving 15 bases between them. The CDR3 region is CASSLSLVDGYGYTF. CDR3 coding DNA: TGTGCCAGCAGCTTGTCACTAGTTGATGGCTATGGCTACACCTTC.

The CDR3 bases are TGTGCCAGCAGAACCGGGACAGGAATCTATGGCTACACCTTC. Its translation: CASRTGTGIYGYTF. The gene calls are TRBV2 and TRBJ1-2, with 8 nucleotides matching TRBD1. The CDR3 is made up of 14 amino acids. V gave up 6 bases and J gave up 4 bases; unmatched junction bases: 7. Germline-derived CDR1 and CDR2 are SNHLY and FYNNEI.

V is TRBV6-4 and J is TRBJ2-3, with a weak D call TRBD2 (6 bases). V gave up 0 bases and J gave up 4 bases, with 11 bases separating them. The length of the CDR3 is 15 residues. Germline CDR1 is MRHNA and CDR2 is SNTAGT. The CDR3 reads CASSDSGGTADTQYF. The CDR3, as DNA: TGTGCCAGCAGTGACTCGGGGGGAACGGCAGATACGCAGTATTTT.

This sequence joins TRBV2 and TRBJ2-3; D remains ambiguous. Deletions cut 7 bases from V and 0 bases from J, with 11 bases between. Germline values: CDR1 SNHLY, CDR2 FYNNEI. CDR3 length equals 14 residues. The CDR3 here is CASTRVLSTDTQYF. The CDR3 DNA is TGTGCCAGCACCCGGGTCCTTAGCACAGATACGCAGTATTTT.

The rearrangement links TRBV6-1 to TRBJ2-5, with D tentatively TRBD2 (7 bases). Per the germline V gene, CDR1 is MNHNS and CDR2 is SASEGT. This CDR3 contains 15 residues. V was cut by 7 bases and J by 5 bases, with 20 bases left in between. The CDR3 DNA reads as TGTGCCAGCACTTTCCGGGGAGGGGGTGAGGAGACCCAGTACTTC. It yields the protein CASTFRGGGEETQYF.

This sequence joins TRBV28 and TRBJ2-2; a weak D match, TRBD1 (5 bases). Germline V gene sequence: CDR1 MDHEN, CDR2 SYDVKM. There are 12 residues in the CDR3. V lost 6 bases, J lost 7 bases, and 9 bases lay in between. This CDR3 reads CASSTQVGELFF. DNA for the CDR3: TGTGCCAGCAGCACACAGGTCGGGGAGCTGTTTTTT.

This sequence joins TRBV28 and TRBJ2-6, with D maybe TRBD1 (5 bases). With 2 bases removed from V and 0 bases from J, the gap between germline ends came to 14 bases. This CDR3 contains 18 residues. CDR1 and CDR2 from the germline V gene are MDHEN and SYDVKM. The CDR3 coding sequence is TGTGCCAGCAGTTTAATGGTCAGGGCAGTCTCTGGGGCCAACGTCCTGACTTTC. Translated, it gives CASSLMVRAVSGANVLTF.

Concerning this clone: Other DNA sequences of this sample code for an identical CDR3. The rearrangement links TRBV5-1 to TRBJ2-7, with D maybe TRBD1 (6 bases). The CDR3 extends over 15 amino acids. The germline gives CDR1 SGHRS, CDR2 YFSETQ. V lost 3 bases and J lost 2, with 15 bases in between. CDR3 region: CASSSDRSYTYEQYF. The CDR3 bases are TGCGCCAGCAGCTCGGACAGAAGTTACACCTACGAGCAGTACTTC. The variable domain in full, completed from reference TRBV5-1 and TRBJ2-7, reads KAGVTQTPRYLIKTRGQQVTLSCSPISGHRSVSWYQQTPGQGLQFLFEYFSETQRNKGNFPGRFSGRQFSNSRSEMNVSTLELGDSALYLCASSSDRSYTYEQYFGPGTRLTVT.

This sequence joins TRBV18 and TRBJ2-3; D may match TRBD1 or TRBD2 (5 bases each). V lost 3 bases to trimming and J lost 0 bases, with 7 bases between them. Germline V lookup: CDR1 KGHSH, CDR2 LQKENI. The CDR3 consists of 14 residues. The CDR3 sequence: CASSPRDSTDTQYF. CDR3 in DNA: TGTGCCAGCTCACCCCGGGACAGCACAGATACGCAGTATTTT.

The chain joins TRBV9 to TRBJ2-5, with D perhaps matching TRBD1 (6 bases). Deletions cut 4 bases from V and 1 base from J, with 17 bases between. Looked up from germline, CDR1 is SGDLS and CDR2 is YYNGEE. CDR3 size: 16 residues. The CDR3 loop reads CASSSTGLPFQETQYF. Written as DNA, the CDR3 is TGTGCCAGCAGCTCAACAGGGCTACCTTTCCAAGAGACCCAGTACTTC.

The CDR3 loop is CASSLRLAGANEQFF. The CDR3 nucleotides read TGTGCCAGCAGCCTACGGCTAGCGGGAGCAAATGAGCAGTTCTTC. This sequence joins TRBV5-6 and TRBJ2-1, with 10 nucleotides matching TRBD2. The CDR3 is 15 amino acids. J gave up 7 bases and V 4 bases, and 8 bases lay outside the gene matches. The germline V gene encodes CDR1 SGHDT and CDR2 YYEEEE.